This T cell receptor beta chain was observed in a study of T cells of healthy individuals. One entry per CDR3 protein results from TCRdb running MiXCR on the 5' RACE reads. The sample holds tens of thousands of distinct CDR3 sequences, around 15% seen once. CDR3 length: 15 amino acids. Per germline, CDR1 LGHNA and CDR2 YNFKEQ. Trimming pared 0 bases from V and 4 bases from J, leaving 12 bases between. There are many counts of this clonotype. The TCR was taken from a human donor in good health. The chain links TRBV4-2 to TRBJ2-5; a weak D match, TRBD2 (5 bases). The CDR3 spells CASSQDFTAGETQYF. CDR3 in DNA: TGTGCCAGCAGCCAAGATTTTACGGCGGGAGAGACCCAGTACTTC.